This T cell receptor beta chain came from a study of blood T cells in healthy people across ages. Then a second PCR, running roughly 7 to 11 cycles, was carried out with a sample-barcoded 5' primer and a J-beta primer mix. In TCRdb, the 5' RACE reads were re-called with MiXCR into one record per CDR3 protein. Among approximately 800,000 distinct CDR3 sequences listed, roughly 50% were seen once. CDR1 and CDR2 (germline): MNHEY, SMNVEV (reference sequence). CDR3 length equals 16 residues. V lost 5 bases to trimming and J lost 0 bases; unmatched junction nucleotides: 9. Specimen: blood. The TCR sequence derives from a man aged 25 to 45 in good health. The chain carries TRBV27 and TRBJ2-7; 8 bases align to TRBD1. The CDR3 is CASSGTGGSLSYEQYF. In nucleotides, the CDR3 is TGTGCCAGCAGTGGCACAGGGGGAAGCCTCTCCTACGAGCAGTACTTC.